What follows are 30 T cell receptor beta chains derived from one specimen sequenced in a study of cytomegalovirus exposure and HLA in healthy donors. PCR was performed using 60 Vbeta and 13 Jbeta primers. Clones were sequenced by immunoSEQ multiplex PCR, and TCRdb holds only the in-frame ones, with some missing. The sample consists of 200,000 or so clones, approximately 80% of them appearing once. The sample taken for sequencing was PBMCs. The receptors here all came from a boy aged 2 to 10 in good health and CMV-seronegative.

The chain has TRBV2 and TRBJ1-6; the match to TRBD1 covers 8 bases. The CDR3 contains 16 residues. The ends lost 4 bases at V and 7 bases at J; junction bases unmatched: 9. Germline values: CDR1 SNHLY, CDR2 FYNNEI. The DNA of the CDR3 is TGTGCCAGCAGTGCGACCCAGGGGGCGCAAAATTCACCCCTCCACTTT. As protein: CASSATQGAQNSPLHF.

The chain uses TRBV5-1 and TRBJ2-2, with 7 nucleotides matching TRBD2. Germline V gene sequence: CDR1 SGHRS, CDR2 YFSETQ. This CDR3 is built from 15 residues. V was clipped by 4 bases and J by 0 bases; unmatched bases: 3. The DNA of the CDR3 is TGCGCCAGCAGCCTGGGACTATCGAACACCGGGGAGCTGTTTTTT. Its protein is CASSLGLSNTGELFF.

The chain has TRBV11-2 and TRBJ2-7; 7 nucleotides agree with TRBD1. Germline CDR1 SGHAT, CDR2 FQNNGV. V lost 4 bases to trimming and J lost 5 bases; unmatched junction nucleotides: 8. This CDR3 is built from 14 residues. This chain's CDR3 is CASSSLTGSHEQYF. Here the CDR3 DNA reads TGTGCCAGCAGCTCCTTGACAGGGTCCCACGAGCAGTACTTC.

V and J are TRBV7-9 and TRBJ2-3; a possible D gene is TRBD1 (6 bases). V was trimmed by 2 bases and J by 2 bases, leaving 11 bases between them. This CDR3 contains 15 residues. Looked up from germline, CDR1 is SEHNR and CDR2 is FQNEAQ (reference sequence). The CDR3 coding sequence is TGTGCCAGCAGCTTATCAGGGGATAACACAGATACGCAGTATTTT. Encoded protein: CASSLSGDNTDTQYF.

The chain is built from TRBV5-1 and TRBJ1-1, with a tentative D call TRBD1 (6 bases). In germline, CDR1 is SGHRS, CDR2 YFSETQ. The V gene lost 4 bases and the J gene lost 2 bases, with 9 bases spanning the gap. The CDR3 runs 13 residues. The CDR3 region is CASSEQGNTEAFF. CDR3 bases: TGCGCCAGCAGCGAACAGGGAAACACTGAAGCTTTCTTT.

This clone was detected only once. This CDR3 is CASSQEPGSPQHF. The DNA for the CDR3 is TGCGCCAGCAGCCAAGAACCCGGGTCGCCTCAGCATTTT. The chain joins TRBV4-1 to TRBJ1-5, with D unclear. CDR1 and CDR2 from the germline V gene are MGHRA and YSYEKL. V was cut by 0 bases and J by 13 bases, with 13 bases left in between. The CDR3 is 13 amino acids.

The rearrangement joins TRBV7-2 to TRBJ2-7; D is uncertain. V lost 1 base, J lost 4 bases, and 11 bases lay in between. The germline gives CDR1 SGHTA, CDR2 FQGNSA. The CDR3 contains 14 residues. The CDR3 region has the DNA TGTGCCAGCAGCTTAGTACTGCTGCAATACGAGCAGTACTTC. This translates into CASSLVLLQYEQYF.

This chain uses TRBV6-6 with TRBJ1-1, with 12 bases identical to TRBD1. V was clipped by 11 bases and J by 1 base; unmatched bases: 5. CDR1 is MNHNY and CDR2 is SVGAGI in the germline V gene (reference sequence). CDR3 length: 14 residues. DNA of the CDR3: TGTGCCGCCCGGGACAGGGGGCGGAACACTGAAGCTTTCTTT. This codes for CAARDRGRNTEAFF.

The DNA of the CDR3 is TGTGCCAGCAGTTACCTTGGACAGAGCTATGGCTACACCTTC. Its protein is CASSYLGQSYGYTF. The J gene is TRBJ1-2, the V gene TRBV6-5; perhaps TRBD1 as D (6 bases). The ends were cut back, 2 bases at V and 4 bases at J, with 11 bases in the middle. CDR3 size: 14 residues. From germline, CDR1 is MNHEY and CDR2 SVGAGI.

CDR3 in amino acids: CASSRITTGRTEAFF. CDR3 nucleotide sequence: TGTGCCAGCAGCCGAATCACCACAGGACGGACTGAAGCTTTCTTT. The rearrangement joins TRBV2 to TRBJ1-1, with D perhaps TRBD1 (5 bases). Trimming cost V 6 bases and J 5 bases, with 19 bases left between them. Germline CDR1 reads SNHLY; CDR2 reads FYNNEI. The CDR3 loop spans 15 amino acids.

This chain uses TRBV6-5 with TRBJ1-5; the D gene is possibly TRBD1 (5 bases). The V end was cut by 5 bases, the J end by 3 bases, with 8 bases between. Germline V gene data show CDR1 as MNHEY and CDR2 as SVGAGI. This CDR3 contains 13 residues. The CDR3 DNA reads as TGTGCCAGCAGTAGACAGAACAATCAGCCCCAGCATTTT. Translating it yields CASSRQNNQPQHF.

The J gene is TRBJ1-2, the V gene TRBV4-2; D may be TRBD1 (6 bases). Between the trimmed V and J ends, which lost 5 bases and 2 bases, there was a span of 15 bases. The CDR3 consists of 15 residues. Germline loops: CDR1 LGHNA, CDR2 YNFKEQ. CDR3 nucleotide sequence: TGTGCCAGCAGCTCAGGACAGCGAATGAACTATGGCTACACCTTC. It is translated as CASSSGQRMNYGYTF.

With regard to this clone: Compared with germline, one end of the junction differs, possibly owing to a read error. The V and J genes are TRBV7-9 and TRBJ2-5; 8 bases fit TRBD2. The germline V gene encodes CDR1 SEHNR and CDR2 FQNEAQ (reference sequence). CDR3 length equals 15 residues. The CDR3 bases are TGTTCCAGCAGCGCCTCGGGGGGGCATCAAGAGACCCAGTACTTC. It encodes CSSSASGGHQETQYF.

This chain joins TRBV27 and TRBJ2-2; perhaps TRBD1 as D (6 bases). This CDR3 region has 16 residues. CDR1 and CDR2 (germline): MNHEY, SMNVEV (reference sequence). V was pared by 3 bases and J by 1 base, with 12 bases between. The CDR3 here is CASSFVQGRNTGELFF. CDR3 nucleotide sequence: TGTGCCAGCAGTTTCGTACAGGGAAGGAACACCGGGGAGCTGTTTTTT.

The genes are TRBV6-1 and TRBJ2-3, with 13 nucleotides matching TRBD2. The V and J ends lost 7 bases and 5 bases, in that order; junction bases with no gene match: 6. The CDR3 covers 15 residues. Looked up from germline, CDR1 is MNHNS and CDR2 is SASEGT. CDR3: CASNRLAGGRDTQYF. CDR3 coding DNA: TGTGCCAGCAACCGACTAGCGGGGGGCCGAGATACGCAGTATTTT.

V and J are TRBV27 and TRBJ2-2; D not certain. Germline V gene sequence: CDR1 MNHEY, CDR2 SMNVEV (reference sequence). CDR3 length: 13 amino acids. V lost 1 base, J lost 8 bases, and 8 bases lay in between. CDR3 sequence (DNA): TGTGCCAGCAGTTTATACCCTCAGGGGGAGCTGTTTTTT. This codes for CASSLYPQGELFF.

V and J are TRBV4-2 and TRBJ2-7, with 9 bases matching TRBD2. Germline values: CDR1 LGHNA, CDR2 YNFKEQ. The CDR3 spans 15 residues. J gave up 3 bases and V 3 bases, and 6 bases lay outside the gene matches. The DNA for the CDR3 is TGTGCCAGCAGCCATGTAGCGGGGGAAGGCTACGAGCAGTACTTC. Residues: CASSHVAGEGYEQYF.

The chain employs TRBV7-8 and TRBJ2-1, with TRBD2 matching over 8 bases. The CDR3 is made up of 11 amino acids. Germline CDR1 reads SGHVS; CDR2 reads FQNEAQ. Trimming removed 5 bases from V and 14 bases from J; junction bases left unmatched: 5. As DNA, the CDR3 is TGTGCCAGCAGCCCCGGGACTAGTAAGTTCTTC. Protein: CASSPGTSKFF.

The chain links TRBV28 to TRBJ2-3, with D possibly matching TRBD2 (7 bases). Germline CDR1 MDHEN, CDR2 SYDVKM. Trimming took off 2 bases at V and 13 bases at J, with 22 bases between the two ends. CDR3 size: 15 residues. Written as DNA, the CDR3 is TGTGCCAGCAGTTTACGGGTAGCGGGCGGGGGCCGTGAGTATTTT. Residues: CASSLRVAGGGREYF.

The V gene is TRBV7-3, the J gene TRBJ2-4; 8 nucleotides line up with TRBD2. CDR1 and CDR2 (germline): SGHTA, FQGTGA. The CDR3 covers 17 residues. Unmatched junction bases numbered 9, after V lost 5 bases and J lost 0 bases. DNA of the CDR3: TGTGCCAGCAGCGCTACGTGGCGGGGGGTAGCCAAAAACATTCAGTACTTC. This codes for CASSATWRGVAKNIQYF.

The gene calls are TRBV5-1 and TRBJ1-2; TRBD1 agrees at 7 bases. CDR1 and CDR2 (germline): SGHRS, YFSETQ. V shed 0 bases, J shed 4 bases, and the junction held 12 bases outside the gene matches. CDR3 size: 17 residues. CDR3 in amino acids: CASSLGTPDRVLYGYTF. DNA for the CDR3: TGCGCCAGCAGCTTGGGAACTCCAGACAGGGTCCTCTATGGCTACACCTTC.

In this sample, this clone turned up once. The V call is TRBV5-1, the J call TRBJ2-1, with 9 bases lining up with TRBD1. CDR1 and CDR2 from the germline V gene are SGHRS and YFSETQ. The CDR3 consists of 15 residues. V lost 4 bases, J lost 6 bases, and 8 bases stayed unmatched. The CDR3 region is CASSMGQGAVNEQFF. In DNA, the CDR3 is TGCGCCAGCAGCATGGGACAGGGCGCGGTCAATGAGCAGTTCTTC.

The J gene is TRBJ1-1, the V gene TRBV9, with a possible D match to TRBD1 (6 bases). Germline-derived CDR1 and CDR2 are SGDLS and YYNGEE. V lost 3 bases and J lost 0, with 12 bases in between. The CDR3 loop spans 15 amino acids. The CDR3 loop is CASSEGGAMNTEAFF. CDR3 sequence (DNA): TGTGCCAGCAGCGAAGGGGGTGCTATGAACACTGAAGCTTTCTTT. The full variable domain, with the rest looked up from reference TRBV9 and TRBJ1-1, is DSGVTQTPKHLITATGQRVTLRCSPRSGDLSVYWYQQSLDQGLQFLIQYYNGEERAKGNILERFSAQQFPDLHSELNLSSLELGDSALYFCASSEGGAMNTEAFFGQGTRLTVV.

V usage is TRBV6-1 and J usage is TRBJ2-3; D is perhaps TRBD1 (6 bases). Germline V CDR1 and CDR2: MNHNS, SASEGT. The CDR3 length is 18 residues. V was pared by 3 bases and J by 0 bases, with 19 bases between. The CDR3: CASSDGGTGIPSTDTQYF. The CDR3 DNA is TGTGCCAGCAGTGATGGAGGTACAGGGATACCTAGCACAGATACGCAGTATTTT.

The genes are TRBV10-3 and TRBJ2-3, with TRBD2 matching over 7 bases. The CDR3 sequence is 16 residues long. CDR1 is ENHRY, CDR2 SYGVKD, per germline. The ends lost 6 bases at V and 0 bases at J; junction bases unmatched: 9. Written as DNA, the CDR3 is TGTGCCATCAGCTCCGGGACTACGCAAAGCACAGATACGCAGTATTTT. It is translated as CAISSGTTQSTDTQYF.

The chain links TRBV6-5 to TRBJ1-1; D gene uncertain. CDR3 size: 13 residues. Per germline, CDR1 MNHEY and CDR2 SVGAGI. V lost 2 bases and J lost 12, with 16 bases in between. This CDR3 reads CASSYGAVTKPFF. Here the CDR3 DNA reads TGTGCCAGCAGTTACGGTGCCGTGACTAAACCTTTCTTT.

This chain joins TRBV2 and TRBJ2-1, with TRBD2 matching over 9 bases. The V gene end was trimmed by 9 bases and the J gene end by 6 bases; junction bases not matched to a gene: 9. CDR1 is SNHLY and CDR2 is FYNNEI in the germline V gene. The CDR3 is made up of 14 amino acids. CDR3 region: CARGAGGAFNEQFF. CDR3 nucleotides: TGTGCCAGGGGGGCGGGGGGGGCGTTCAATGAGCAGTTCTTC.

The J gene is TRBJ2-1, the V gene TRBV7-8; TRBD2 aligns across 16 bases. The CDR3 runs to 14 residues. Germline values: CDR1 SGHVS, CDR2 FQNEAQ. V was pared by 5 bases and J by 12 bases, with 4 bases of the junction left unmatched. The CDR3 DNA is TGTGCCAGCAGCCTCGGGACTAGCGGGGGGGGGCAGTTCTTC. It encodes CASSLGTSGGGQFF.

DNA of the CDR3: TGTGCCAGTAGTAACCGGGACGCCGGGGGGCAGCCCCAGCATTTT. As protein: CASSNRDAGGQPQHF. The gene calls are TRBV19 and TRBJ1-5, with D possibly being TRBD1 (5 bases). V dropped 4 bases and J dropped 7 bases, with 17 bases sitting between them. The CDR3 is 15 residues long. Germline V lookup: CDR1 LNHDA, CDR2 SQIVND (reference sequence).

The chain employs TRBV19 and TRBJ1-2; the match to TRBD1 covers 8 bases. The germline V gene has CDR1 LNHDA and CDR2 SQIVND (reference sequence). J was trimmed by 8 bases and V by 7 bases; bases with no gene match: 18. The CDR3 sequence is 16 residues long. The CDR3 DNA reads as TGTGCCAGTACCCCGGGCCGTCCAGGGGGCGCGAGGGGCTACACCTTC. Translated, it gives CASTPGRPGGARGYTF.